These 17 T cell receptor beta chains were sequenced from one sample in a study of cytomegalovirus exposure and HLA in healthy donors. 60 Vbeta and 13 Jbeta primers were used in PCR. Clones were sequenced by immunoSEQ multiplex PCR, and TCRdb holds only the in-frame ones, with some missing. This sample has some 130,000 clones, with 70% to 80% found just once. Source material: PBMCs. These receptors all stem from a man aged 40-49 years in good health and CMV-seropositive.

The V and J genes are TRBV5-6 and TRBJ2-3; D is ambiguous. The CDR3 totals 17 residues. The germline V and J ends were trimmed by 0 bases and 0 bases, with 14 bases remaining between them. From germline, CDR1 is SGHDT and CDR2 YYEEEE. This CDR3 reads CASSLVASSPSTDTQYF. CDR3 nucleotides: TGTGCCAGCAGCTTGGTGGCCAGTTCTCCTAGCACAGATACGCAGTATTTT.

V gene TRBV7-8 combines with J gene TRBJ2-2; the D gene is possibly TRBD2 (6 bases). The V and J ends lost 5 bases and 7 bases respectively, with 20 bases between them. The length of the CDR3 is 16 residues. In germline, CDR1 is SGHVS, CDR2 FQNEAQ. In DNA, the CDR3 is TGTGCCAGCAGCCTGTGGCTCGAGACTAGATACGGGGAGCTGTTTTTT. Residues: CASSLWLETRYGELFF.

The V gene is TRBV18, the J gene TRBJ2-7; a possible D gene is TRBD1 (7 bases). CDR3 size: 15 residues. V was clipped by 1 base and J by 7 bases, with 17 bases between them. Germline V gives CDR1 KGHSH, CDR2 LQKENI. This CDR3 reads CASSPLEGAAGEQYF. As DNA, the CDR3 is TGTGCCAGCTCACCACTTGAGGGGGCGGCGGGAGAGCAGTACTTC. Full variable domain (outside the CDR3, taken from reference TRBV18 and TRBJ2-7): NAGVMQNPRHLVRRRGQEARLRCSPMKGHSHVYWYRQLPEEGLKFMVYLQKENIIDESGMPKERFSAEFPKEGPSILRIQQVVRGDSAAYFCASSPLEGAAGEQYFGPGTRLTVT.

The V call is TRBV5-5, the J call TRBJ1-3, with D unresolved. Germline assignment: CDR1 SGHKS and CDR2 YYEKEE (reference sequence). CDR3 length: 14 amino acids. The V and J ends lost 3 bases and 4 bases respectively, with 11 bases between them. The CDR3 DNA sequence: TGTGCCAGCAGCTCACTTTCCTACGGAAACACCATATATTTT. Translation gives CASSSLSYGNTIYF.

This rearrangement joins TRBV7-6 to TRBJ1-5; 7 bases are a match to TRBD1. This CDR3 has 15 amino acids. The germline V gene encodes CDR1 SGHVS and CDR2 FNYEAQ. V lost 5 bases to trimming and J lost 4 bases; unmatched junction nucleotides: 8. The CDR3 region is CASSPTGRTNQPQHF. CDR3 coding DNA: TGTGCCAGCAGCCCGACAGGGCGGACAAATCAGCCCCAGCATTTT.

This clone was seen just once. This chain uses TRBV15 with TRBJ1-2; possibly TRBD1 for D (6 bases). The CDR3 contains 13 residues. CDR1 is LNHNV and CDR2 is YYDKDF in the germline V gene (reference sequence). The V end was cut by 5 bases, the J end by 8 bases, with 15 bases between. The CDR3 region has the DNA TGTGCCACCAGCTCCAGGGGATTGGTCGGCTACACCTTC. Translated, it gives CATSSRGLVGYTF.

The chain carries TRBV6-5 and TRBJ2-1, with D unclear. The V end lost 2 bases, the J end lost 3 bases, and 11 bases lay between the germline ends. The CDR3 spans 15 residues. The V gene's germline CDR1 is MNHEY and CDR2 SVGAGI. The DNA of the CDR3 is TGTGCCAGCAGTTACGGGCAGGCCAGCTACAATGAGCAGTTCTTC. Amino acid sequence: CASSYGQASYNEQFF.

This chain connects TRBV20-1 to TRBJ2-7; possibly TRBD1 for D (5 bases). Germline CDR1 reads DFQATT; CDR2 reads SNEGSKA (reference sequence). Trimming stripped 3 bases from V and 4 bases from J, with 7 bases between. This CDR3 comprises 11 residues. CDR3 sequence: CSASNRYEQYF. CDR3 DNA: TGCAGTGCTAGCAACAGGTACGAGCAGTACTTC.

J is TRBJ1-6 and V is TRBV5-1; 8 bases agree with TRBD1. This CDR3 contains 14 residues. In germline, CDR1 is SGHRS, CDR2 YFSETQ. The V gene end was trimmed by 4 bases and the J gene end by 8 bases; junction bases not matched to a gene: 5. The CDR3 DNA follows: TGCGCCAGCAGCGAAGACAGGGGTGATTCACCCCTCCACTTT. It yields the protein CASSEDRGDSPLHF.

The chain employs TRBV21-1 and TRBJ1-6; TRBD1 was called by the table and not checked on the DNA. TRBV21-1 is designated a pseudogene. The CDR3 is made up of 15 amino acids. CDR3: CASSQTGSYNSPLHF. CDR3 nucleotides: TGTGCCAGCAGCCAGACAGGGTCCTATAATTCACCCCTCCACTTT.

The table lists this clone with a few counts. The V and J genes are TRBV5-6 and TRBJ1-1, with a weak D call TRBD1 (5 bases). CDR3 size: 15 residues. V gave up 6 bases and J gave up 1 base, with 16 bases separating them. The germline V gene has CDR1 SGHDT and CDR2 YYEEEE. The CDR3 nucleotides read TGTGCCAGCATCTCTAGGGGAAGGGGGAACACTGAAGCTTTCTTT. It yields the protein CASISRGRGNTEAFF.

This chain links TRBV6-5 with TRBJ2-3; 10 bases are shared with TRBD1. V was clipped by 6 bases and J by 4 bases; unmatched bases: 7. The germline V gene has CDR1 MNHEY and CDR2 SVGAGI. CDR3 length: 15 amino acids. DNA of the CDR3: TGTGCCAGCAGGGAGACAGGGGGCGCCCCAGATACGCAGTATTTT. Protein: CASRETGGAPDTQYF.

The chain uses TRBV2 and TRBJ2-7; 8 nucleotides agree with TRBD2. V lost 2 bases to trimming and J lost 4 bases; unmatched junction nucleotides: 7. The CDR3 is made up of 15 amino acids. In germline, CDR1 is SNHLY, CDR2 FYNNEI. Here the CDR3 DNA reads TGTGCCAGCAGTGAACCCAGCGGGAGAACATACGAGCAGTACTTC. Amino acid sequence: CASSEPSGRTYEQYF.

V usage is TRBV6-6 and J usage is TRBJ2-7; weak D call: TRBD1 (6 bases). V was shortened by 6 bases and J by 3 bases, with 15 bases between the two germline ends. The CDR3 runs to 14 residues. Germline V gives CDR1 MNHNY, CDR2 SVGAGI (reference sequence). CDR3 region: CASSLPGTLYEQYF. The CDR3 coding sequence is TGTGCCAGCAGCCTCCCCGGGACACTCTACGAGCAGTACTTC.

This rearrangement joins TRBV5-1 to TRBJ2-3; TRBD1 is a possible D gene (6 bases). Germline assignment: CDR1 SGHRS and CDR2 YFSETQ. CDR3 size: 13 residues. Trimming took 3 bases from V and 1 from J, leaving 6 bases between them. The CDR3 DNA follows: TGCGCCAGCAGCTGGACAGGCACAGATACGCAGTATTTT. Translated: CASSWTGTDTQYF.

V and J are TRBV19 and TRBJ2-5; D is undetermined. Trimming took 3 bases from V and 5 from J, leaving 4 bases between them. The CDR3 runs 11 residues. Germline values: CDR1 LNHDA, CDR2 SQIVND (reference sequence). This CDR3 reads CASSMEETQYF. The CDR3 DNA is TGTGCCAGTAGTATGGAGGAGACCCAGTACTTC.

CDR3 sequence (DNA): TGTGCCAGCAGCCAAGTGGGGGGAATTCAAGCCCTCCACTTT. It encodes CASSQVGGIQALHF. The rearrangement links TRBV4-2 to TRBJ1-6, with D perhaps TRBD1 (5 bases). The CDR3 runs to 14 residues. The V end was cut by 1 base, the J end by 14 bases, with 15 bases between. CDR1 and CDR2 from the germline V gene are LGHNA and YNFKEQ.